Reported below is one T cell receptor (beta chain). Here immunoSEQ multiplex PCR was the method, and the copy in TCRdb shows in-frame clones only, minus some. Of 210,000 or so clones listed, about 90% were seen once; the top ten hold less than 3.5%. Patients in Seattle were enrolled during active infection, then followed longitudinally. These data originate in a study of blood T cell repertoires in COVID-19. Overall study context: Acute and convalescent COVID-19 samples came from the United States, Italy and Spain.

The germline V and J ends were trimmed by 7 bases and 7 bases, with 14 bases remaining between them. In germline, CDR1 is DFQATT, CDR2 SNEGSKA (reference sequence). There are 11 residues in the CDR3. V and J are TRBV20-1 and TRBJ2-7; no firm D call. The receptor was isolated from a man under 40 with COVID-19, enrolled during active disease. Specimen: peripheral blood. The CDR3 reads CSVSLGREQYF. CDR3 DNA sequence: TGCAGTGTCAGCCTTGGGCGTGAGCAGTACTTC.